This entry concerns a single TCR beta chain. Libraries were prepared by immunoSEQ multiplex PCR; TCRdb keeps only in-frame clonotypes and omits some of them. The sample has around 66,000 clones; 85% to 90% are singletons. Germline-derived CDR1 and CDR2 are SGHVS and FNYEAQ. This CDR3 is built from 15 residues. V shed 5 bases, J shed 7 bases, and the junction held 11 bases outside the gene matches. The sample comes from a study of PD-L1 blockade in urothelial cancer. About the research overall: Median blood clonality was 0.080, with tens of thousands of unique TCRs.

Sample time point: peripheral blood 6 weeks after treatment start. All patients carried locally advanced or metastatic urothelial carcinoma. J is TRBJ1-5 and V is TRBV7-6, with 7 bases matching TRBD1. The material was PBMCs, obtained around atezolizumab (anti-PD-L1) treatment. This clonotype originated in a man aged 55-75 years with urothelial cancer. CDR3: CASSPEPQGRQPQHF. The CDR3 region has the DNA TGTGCCAGCAGCCCCGAGCCACAGGGGCGGCAGCCCCAGCATTTT.